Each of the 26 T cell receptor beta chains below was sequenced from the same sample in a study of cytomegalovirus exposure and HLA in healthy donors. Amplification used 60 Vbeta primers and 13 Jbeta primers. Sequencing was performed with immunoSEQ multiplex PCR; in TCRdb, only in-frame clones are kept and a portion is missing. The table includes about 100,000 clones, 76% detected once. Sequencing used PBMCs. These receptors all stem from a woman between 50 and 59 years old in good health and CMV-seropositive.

CDR3 amino acids: CASSPITGLTDTQYF. In nucleotides, the CDR3 is TGTGCCAGCAGCCCGATAACAGGGCTCACAGATACGCAGTATTTT. V is TRBV11-2 and J is TRBJ2-3, with D perhaps TRBD1 (6 bases). The germline gives CDR1 SGHAT, CDR2 FQNNGV. The CDR3 is 15 amino acids. Trimming took 5 bases from V and 2 from J, leaving 14 bases between them.

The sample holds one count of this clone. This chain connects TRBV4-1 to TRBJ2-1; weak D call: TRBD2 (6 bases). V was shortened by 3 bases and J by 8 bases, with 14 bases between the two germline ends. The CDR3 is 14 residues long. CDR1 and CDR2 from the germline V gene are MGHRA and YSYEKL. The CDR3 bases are TGCGCCAGCAGCCACCCGACTAGGGCGGATGAGCAGTTCTTC. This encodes CASSHPTRADEQFF.

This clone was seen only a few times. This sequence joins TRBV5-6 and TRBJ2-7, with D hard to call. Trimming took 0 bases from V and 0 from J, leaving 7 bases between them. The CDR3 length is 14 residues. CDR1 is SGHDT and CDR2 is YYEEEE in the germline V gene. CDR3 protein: CASSLARSSYEQYF. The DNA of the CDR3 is TGTGCCAGCAGCTTGGCCCGGAGCTCCTACGAGCAGTACTTC.

The CDR3 coding sequence is TGTGCCAGCAGCCCCTCATGGGGGGACAGCCCCTACAATGAGCAGTTCTTC. Translated: CASSPSWGDSPYNEQFF. This chain joins TRBV14 and TRBJ2-1, with D possibly TRBD1 on 7 matching bases. The CDR3 has 17 amino acids. The V end was cut by 4 bases, the J end by 2 bases, with 18 bases between. Germline V CDR1 and CDR2: SGHDN, FVKESK. Supplemented by reference TRBV14 and TRBJ2-1, the full variable domain reads EAGVTQFPSHSVIEKGQTVTLRCDPISGHDNLYWYRRVMGKEIKFLLHFVKESKQDESGMPNNRFLAERTGGTYSTLKVQPAELEDSGVYFCASSPSWGDSPYNEQFFGPGTRLTVL.

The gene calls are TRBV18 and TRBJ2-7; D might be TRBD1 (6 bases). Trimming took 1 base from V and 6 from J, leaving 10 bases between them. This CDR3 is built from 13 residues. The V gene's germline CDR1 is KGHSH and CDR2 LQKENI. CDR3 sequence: CASSPQRGTEQYF. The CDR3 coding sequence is TGTGCCAGCTCACCACAGAGGGGGACCGAGCAGTACTTC.

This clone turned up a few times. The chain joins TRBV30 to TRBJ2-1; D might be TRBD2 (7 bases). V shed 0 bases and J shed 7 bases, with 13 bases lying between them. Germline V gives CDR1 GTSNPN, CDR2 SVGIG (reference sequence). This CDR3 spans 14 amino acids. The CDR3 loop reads CAWSVLGGGNEQFF. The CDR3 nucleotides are TGTGCCTGGAGTGTATTAGGGGGGGGGAATGAGCAGTTCTTC.

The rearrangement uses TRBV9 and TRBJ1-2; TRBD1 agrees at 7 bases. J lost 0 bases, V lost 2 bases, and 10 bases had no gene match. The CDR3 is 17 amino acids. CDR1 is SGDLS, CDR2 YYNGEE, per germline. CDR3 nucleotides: TGTGCCAGCAGCGTGAGTTCGCTCGGACAGGCTAACTATGGCTACACCTTC. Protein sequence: CASSVSSLGQANYGYTF.

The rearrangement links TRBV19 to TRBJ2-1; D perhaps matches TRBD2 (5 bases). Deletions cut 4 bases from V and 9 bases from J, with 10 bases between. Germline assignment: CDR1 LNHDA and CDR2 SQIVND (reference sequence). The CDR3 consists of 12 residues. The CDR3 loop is CASSSLAGEQFF. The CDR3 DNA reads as TGTGCCAGTAGTAGTCTAGCAGGTGAGCAGTTCTTC.

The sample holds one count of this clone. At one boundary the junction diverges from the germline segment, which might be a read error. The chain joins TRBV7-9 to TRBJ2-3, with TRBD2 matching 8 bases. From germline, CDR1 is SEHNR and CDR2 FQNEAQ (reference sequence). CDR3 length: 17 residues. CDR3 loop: CSSSFNSFSGMDDTQYF. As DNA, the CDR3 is TGTTCCAGCAGCTTCAACAGCTTTAGCGGGATGGATGATACGCAGTATTTT.

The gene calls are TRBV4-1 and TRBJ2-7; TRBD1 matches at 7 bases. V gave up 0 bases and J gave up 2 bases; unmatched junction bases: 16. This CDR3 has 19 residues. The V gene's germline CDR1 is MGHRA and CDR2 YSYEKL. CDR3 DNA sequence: TGCGCCAGCAGCCAAGATATAGGACAGGAGAGTATACGGGCCTACGAGCAGTACTTC. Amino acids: CASSQDIGQESIRAYEQYF.

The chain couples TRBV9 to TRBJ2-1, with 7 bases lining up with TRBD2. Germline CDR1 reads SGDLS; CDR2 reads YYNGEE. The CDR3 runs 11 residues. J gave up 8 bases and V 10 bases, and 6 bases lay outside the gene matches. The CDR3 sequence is CASGGNHEQFF. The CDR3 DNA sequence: TGTGCCTCGGGGGGTAACCATGAGCAGTTCTTC. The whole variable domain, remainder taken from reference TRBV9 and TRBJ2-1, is DSGVTQTPKHLITATGQRVTLRCSPRSGDLSVYWYQQSLDQGLQFLIQYYNGEERAKGNILERFSAQQFPDLHSELNLSSLELGDSALYFCASGGNHEQFFGPGTRLTVL.

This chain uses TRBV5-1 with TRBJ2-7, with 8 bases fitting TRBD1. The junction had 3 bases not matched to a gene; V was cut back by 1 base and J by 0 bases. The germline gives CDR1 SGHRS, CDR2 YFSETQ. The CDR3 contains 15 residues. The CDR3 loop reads CASSLSGQVSYEQYF. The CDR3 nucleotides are TGCGCCAGCAGCTTGTCGGGACAGGTCTCCTACGAGCAGTACTTC.

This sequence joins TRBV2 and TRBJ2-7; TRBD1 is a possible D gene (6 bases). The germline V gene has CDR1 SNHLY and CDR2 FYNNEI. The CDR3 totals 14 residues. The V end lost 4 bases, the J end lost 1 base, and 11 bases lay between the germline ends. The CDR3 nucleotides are TGTGCCAGCAGTGTGGGTCAGGGGTCCTACGAGCAGTACTTC. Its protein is CASSVGQGSYEQYF.

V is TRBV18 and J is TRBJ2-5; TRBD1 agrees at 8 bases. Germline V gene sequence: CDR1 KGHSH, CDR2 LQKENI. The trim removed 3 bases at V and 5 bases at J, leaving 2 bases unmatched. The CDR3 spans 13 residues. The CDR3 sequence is CASSPTGVETQYF. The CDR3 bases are TGTGCCAGCTCACCGACAGGGGTCGAGACCCAGTACTTC.

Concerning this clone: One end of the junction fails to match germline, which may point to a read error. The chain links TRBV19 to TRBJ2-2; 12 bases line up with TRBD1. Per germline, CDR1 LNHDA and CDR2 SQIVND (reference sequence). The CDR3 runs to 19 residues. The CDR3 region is CASSIWGQGAQQDTGKLFF. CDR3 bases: TGTGCCAGTAGTATTTGGGGACAGGGGGCCCAACAAGATACCGGGAAGCTGTTTTTT.

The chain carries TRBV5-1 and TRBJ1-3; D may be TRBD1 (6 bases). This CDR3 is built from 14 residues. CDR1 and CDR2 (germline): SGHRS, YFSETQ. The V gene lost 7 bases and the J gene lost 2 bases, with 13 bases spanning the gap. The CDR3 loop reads CASGEGVAGNTIYF. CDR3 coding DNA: TGCGCCAGCGGGGAGGGGGTCGCTGGAAACACCATATATTTT. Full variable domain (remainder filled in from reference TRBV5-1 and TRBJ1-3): KAGVTQTPRYLIKTRGQQVTLSCSPISGHRSVSWYQQTPGQGLQFLFEYFSETQRNKGNFPGRFSGRQFSNSRSEMNVSTLELGDSALYLCASGEGVAGNTIYFGEGSWLTVV.

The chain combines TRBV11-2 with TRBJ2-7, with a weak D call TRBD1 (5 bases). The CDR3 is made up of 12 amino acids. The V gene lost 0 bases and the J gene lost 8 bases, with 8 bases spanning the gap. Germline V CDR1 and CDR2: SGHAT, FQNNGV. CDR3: CASSLEGVKQYF. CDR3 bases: TGTGCCAGCAGCTTAGAAGGGGTCAAGCAGTACTTC. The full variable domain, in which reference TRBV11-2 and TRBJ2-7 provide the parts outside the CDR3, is EAGVAQSPRYKIIEKRQSVAFWCNPISGHATLYWYQQILGQGPKLLIQFQNNGVVDDSQLPKDRFSAERLKGVDSTLKIQPAKLEDSAVYLCASSLEGVKQYFGPGTRLTVT.

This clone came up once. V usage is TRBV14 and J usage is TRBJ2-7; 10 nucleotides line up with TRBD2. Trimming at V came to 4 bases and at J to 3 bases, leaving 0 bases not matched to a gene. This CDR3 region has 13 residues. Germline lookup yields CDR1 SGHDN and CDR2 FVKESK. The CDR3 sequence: CASSPSGGYEQYF. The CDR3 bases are TGTGCCAGCAGCCCTAGCGGGGGCTACGAGCAGTACTTC.

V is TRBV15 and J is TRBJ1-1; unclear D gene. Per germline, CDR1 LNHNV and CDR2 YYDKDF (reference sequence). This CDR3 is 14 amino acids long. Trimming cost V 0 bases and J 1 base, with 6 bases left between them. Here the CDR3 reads CATSRDGRNTEAFF. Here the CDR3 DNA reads TGTGCCACCAGCAGAGATGGGCGGAACACTGAAGCTTTCTTT.

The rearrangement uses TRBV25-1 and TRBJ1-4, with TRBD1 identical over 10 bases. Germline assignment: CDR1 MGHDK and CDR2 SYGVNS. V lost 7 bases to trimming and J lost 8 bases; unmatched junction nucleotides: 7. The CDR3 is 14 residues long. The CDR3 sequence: CASMKGQGKEKLFF. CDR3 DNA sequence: TGTGCCAGCATGAAGGGACAGGGGAAGGAAAAACTGTTTTTT.

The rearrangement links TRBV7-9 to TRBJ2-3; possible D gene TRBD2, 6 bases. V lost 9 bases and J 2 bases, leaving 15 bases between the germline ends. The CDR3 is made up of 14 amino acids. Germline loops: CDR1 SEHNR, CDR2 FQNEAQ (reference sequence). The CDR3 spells CASPPGLLTDTQYF. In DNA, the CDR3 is TGTGCCAGTCCTCCGGGACTCCTCACAGATACGCAGTATTTT.

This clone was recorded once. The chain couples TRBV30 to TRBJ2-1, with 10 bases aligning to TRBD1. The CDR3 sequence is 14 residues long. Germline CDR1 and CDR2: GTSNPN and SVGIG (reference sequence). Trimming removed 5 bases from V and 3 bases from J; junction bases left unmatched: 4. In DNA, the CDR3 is TGTGCCTGGCGGGACAGGGGCTACTACAATGAGCAGTTCTTC. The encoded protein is CAWRDRGYYNEQFF.

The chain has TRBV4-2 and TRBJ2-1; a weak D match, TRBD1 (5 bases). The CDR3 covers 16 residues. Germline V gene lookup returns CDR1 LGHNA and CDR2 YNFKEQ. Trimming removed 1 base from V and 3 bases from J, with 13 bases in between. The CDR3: CASSQVAAGFYNEQFF. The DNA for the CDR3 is TGTGCCAGCAGCCAAGTTGCGGCAGGGTTCTACAATGAGCAGTTCTTC.

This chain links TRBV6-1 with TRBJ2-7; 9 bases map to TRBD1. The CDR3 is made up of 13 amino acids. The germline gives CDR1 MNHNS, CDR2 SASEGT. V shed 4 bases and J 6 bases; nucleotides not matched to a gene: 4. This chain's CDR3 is CASSVRTGAEQYF. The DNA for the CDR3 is TGTGCCAGCAGTGTCCGGACAGGGGCCGAGCAGTACTTC.

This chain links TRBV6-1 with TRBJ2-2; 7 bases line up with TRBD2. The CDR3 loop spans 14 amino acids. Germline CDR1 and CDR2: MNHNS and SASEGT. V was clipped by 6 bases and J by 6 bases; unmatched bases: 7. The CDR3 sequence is CASRRLAASGELFF. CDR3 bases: TGTGCCAGCAGGAGACTAGCAGCGTCCGGGGAGCTGTTTTTT.

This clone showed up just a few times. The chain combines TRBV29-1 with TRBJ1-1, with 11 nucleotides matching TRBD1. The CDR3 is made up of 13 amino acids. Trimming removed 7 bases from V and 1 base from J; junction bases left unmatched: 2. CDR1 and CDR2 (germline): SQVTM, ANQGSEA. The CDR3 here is CSGTGGANTEAFF. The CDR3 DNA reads TGCAGCGGGACAGGGGGCGCGAACACTGAAGCTTTCTTT.